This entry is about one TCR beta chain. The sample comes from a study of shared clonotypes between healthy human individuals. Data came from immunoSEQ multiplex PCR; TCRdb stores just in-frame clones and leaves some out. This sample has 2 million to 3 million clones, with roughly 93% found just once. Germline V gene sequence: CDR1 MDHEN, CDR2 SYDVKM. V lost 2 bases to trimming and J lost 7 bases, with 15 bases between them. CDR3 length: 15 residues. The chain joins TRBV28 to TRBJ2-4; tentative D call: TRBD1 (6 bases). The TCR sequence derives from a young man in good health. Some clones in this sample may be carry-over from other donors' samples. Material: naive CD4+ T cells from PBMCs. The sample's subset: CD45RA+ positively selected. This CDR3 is CASSLRGRGTNIQYF. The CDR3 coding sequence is TGTGCCAGCAGTTTAAGGGGCAGGGGTACGAACATTCAGTACTTC.